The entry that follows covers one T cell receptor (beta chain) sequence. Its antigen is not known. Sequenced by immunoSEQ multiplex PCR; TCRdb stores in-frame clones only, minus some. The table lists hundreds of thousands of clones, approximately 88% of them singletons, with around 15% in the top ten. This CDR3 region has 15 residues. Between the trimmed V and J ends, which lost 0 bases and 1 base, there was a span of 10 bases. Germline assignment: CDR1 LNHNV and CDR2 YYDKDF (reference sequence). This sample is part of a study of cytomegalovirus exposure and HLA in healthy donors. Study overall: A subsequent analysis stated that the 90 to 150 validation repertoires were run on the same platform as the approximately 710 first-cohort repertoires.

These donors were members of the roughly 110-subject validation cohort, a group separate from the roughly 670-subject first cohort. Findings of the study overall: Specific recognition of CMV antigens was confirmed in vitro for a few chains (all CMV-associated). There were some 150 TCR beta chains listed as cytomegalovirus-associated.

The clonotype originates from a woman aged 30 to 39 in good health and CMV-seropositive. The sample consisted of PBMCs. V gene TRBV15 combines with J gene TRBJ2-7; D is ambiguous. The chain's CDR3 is CATSRDLGESYEQYF. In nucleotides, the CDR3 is TGTGCCACCAGCAGAGACTTAGGCGAGTCCTACGAGCAGTACTTC.